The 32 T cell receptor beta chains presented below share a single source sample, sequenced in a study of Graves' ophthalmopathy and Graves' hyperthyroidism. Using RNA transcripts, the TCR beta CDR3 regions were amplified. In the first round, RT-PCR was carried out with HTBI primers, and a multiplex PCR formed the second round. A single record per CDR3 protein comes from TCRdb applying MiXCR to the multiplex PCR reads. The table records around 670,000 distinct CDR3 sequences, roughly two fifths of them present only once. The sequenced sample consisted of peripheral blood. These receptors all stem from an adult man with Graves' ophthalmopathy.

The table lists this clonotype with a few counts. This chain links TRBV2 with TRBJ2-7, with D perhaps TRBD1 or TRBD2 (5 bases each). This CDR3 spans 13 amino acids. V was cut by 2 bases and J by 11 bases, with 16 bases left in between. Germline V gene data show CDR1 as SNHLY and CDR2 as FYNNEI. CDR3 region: CASSEPNPGREYF. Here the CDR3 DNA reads TGTGCCAGCAGTGAACCCAATCCGGGACGGGAGTACTTC.

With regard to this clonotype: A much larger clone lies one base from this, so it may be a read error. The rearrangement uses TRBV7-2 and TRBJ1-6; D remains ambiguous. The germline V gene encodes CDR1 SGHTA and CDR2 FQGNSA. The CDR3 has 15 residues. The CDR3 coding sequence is TGTGCCGGCAGCTTAGGGTCGGCGACAAATTCACCCCTCCACTTT. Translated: CAGSLGSATNSPLHF. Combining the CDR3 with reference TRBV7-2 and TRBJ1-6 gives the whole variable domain GAGVSQSPSNKVTEKGKDVELRCDPISGHTALYWYRQSLGQGLEFLIYFQGNSAPDKSGLPSDRFSAERTGGSVSTLTIQRTQQEDSAVYLCAGSLGSATNSPLHFGNGTRLTVT.

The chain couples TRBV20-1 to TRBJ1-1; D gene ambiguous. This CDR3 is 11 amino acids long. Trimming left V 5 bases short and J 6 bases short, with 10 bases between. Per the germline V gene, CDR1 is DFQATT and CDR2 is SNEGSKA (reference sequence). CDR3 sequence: CSAGMKSEAFF. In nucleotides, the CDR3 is TGCAGTGCTGGAATGAAATCTGAAGCTTTCTTT.

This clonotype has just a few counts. DNA for the CDR3: TGTGCCAGCAGTTTATCAGTGGGGACGGAGGGCAATCAGCCCCAGCATTTT. This encodes CASSLSVGTEGNQPQHF. The chain uses TRBV12-3 or TRBV12-4 and TRBJ1-5; possibly TRBD1 for D (5 bases). Trimming removed 2 bases from V and 2 bases from J, with 16 bases in between. The CDR3 loop spans 17 amino acids.

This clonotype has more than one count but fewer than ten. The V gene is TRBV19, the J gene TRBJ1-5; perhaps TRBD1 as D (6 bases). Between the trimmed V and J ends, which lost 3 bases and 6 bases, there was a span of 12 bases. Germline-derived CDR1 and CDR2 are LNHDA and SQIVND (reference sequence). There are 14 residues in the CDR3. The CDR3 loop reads CASSIWGRGQPQHF. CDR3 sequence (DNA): TGTGCCAGTAGTATTTGGGGGCGAGGTCAGCCCCAGCATTTT.

The CDR3 bases are TGTGCCATCAGTTTAGGGGCAGTTTCAGAAGCTTTCTTT. Translated: CAISLGAVSEAFF. The chain employs TRBV10-3 and TRBJ1-1; D perhaps matches TRBD1 (5 bases). Germline V gene sequence: CDR1 ENHRY, CDR2 SYGVKD. The CDR3 runs 13 residues. The V gene lost 5 bases and the J gene lost 8 bases, with 15 bases spanning the gap.

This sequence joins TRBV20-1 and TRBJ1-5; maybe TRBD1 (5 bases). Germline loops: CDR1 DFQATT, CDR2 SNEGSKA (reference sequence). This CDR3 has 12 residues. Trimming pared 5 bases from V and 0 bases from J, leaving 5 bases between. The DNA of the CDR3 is TGCAGTGCTGGGACTAGCAATCAGCCCCAGCATTTT. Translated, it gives CSAGTSNQPQHF.

The CDR3 protein is CASSLPRDARWCTF. The CDR3 DNA reads as TGTGCCAGCAGCTTACCACGGGACGCCAGGTGGTGCACCTTC. The chain couples TRBV7-2 to TRBJ1-2; TRBD1 is a possible D gene (5 bases). The length of the CDR3 is 14 residues. V lost 2 bases and J 13 bases, leaving 20 bases between the germline ends. Germline CDR1 reads SGHTA; CDR2 reads FQGNSA.

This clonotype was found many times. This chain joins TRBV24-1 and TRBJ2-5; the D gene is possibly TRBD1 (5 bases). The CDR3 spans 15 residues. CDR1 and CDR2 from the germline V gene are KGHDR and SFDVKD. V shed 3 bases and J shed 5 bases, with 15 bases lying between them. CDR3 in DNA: TGTGCCACCAGTGATGGCGTCAGGGTGATGGAGACCCAGTACTTC. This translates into CATSDGVRVMETQYF.

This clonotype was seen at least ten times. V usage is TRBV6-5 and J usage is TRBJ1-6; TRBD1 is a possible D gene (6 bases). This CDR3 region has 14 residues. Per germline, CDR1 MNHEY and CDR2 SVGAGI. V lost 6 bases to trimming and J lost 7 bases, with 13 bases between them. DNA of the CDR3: TGTGCCAGCAGATTAGGGGGGATGAATTCACCCCTCCACTTT. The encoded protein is CASRLGGMNSPLHF.

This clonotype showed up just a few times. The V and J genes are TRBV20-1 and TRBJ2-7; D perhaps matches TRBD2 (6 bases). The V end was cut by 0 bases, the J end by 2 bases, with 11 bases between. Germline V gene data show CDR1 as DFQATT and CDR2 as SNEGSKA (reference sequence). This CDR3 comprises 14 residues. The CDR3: CSARDPREAYEQYF. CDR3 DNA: TGCAGTGCTAGAGATCCCAGGGAGGCCTACGAGCAGTACTTC.

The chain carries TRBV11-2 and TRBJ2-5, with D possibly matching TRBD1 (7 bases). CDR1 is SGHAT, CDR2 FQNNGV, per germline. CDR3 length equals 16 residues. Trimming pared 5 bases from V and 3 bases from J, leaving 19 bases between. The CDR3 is CASSLLRQGGEETQYF. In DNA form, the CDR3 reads TGTGCCAGCAGCCTCCTGAGACAGGGAGGAGAAGAGACCCAGTACTTC.

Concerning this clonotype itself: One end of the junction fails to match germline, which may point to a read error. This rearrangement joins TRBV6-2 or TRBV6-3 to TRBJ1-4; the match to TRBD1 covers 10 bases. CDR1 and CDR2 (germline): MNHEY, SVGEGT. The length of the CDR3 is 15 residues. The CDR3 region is CASKADRGGNENLFF. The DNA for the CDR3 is TGTGCCAGCAAGGCGGACAGGGGGGGGAATGAAAACCTGTTTTTT.

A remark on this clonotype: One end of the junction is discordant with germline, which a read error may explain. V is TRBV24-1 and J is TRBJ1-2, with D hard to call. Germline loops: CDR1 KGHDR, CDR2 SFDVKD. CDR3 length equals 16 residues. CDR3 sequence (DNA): TGTGCCAGCAGTTACTCGACGGAGGTGGCTAACTATGGCTACACCTTC. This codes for CASSYSTEVANYGYTF.

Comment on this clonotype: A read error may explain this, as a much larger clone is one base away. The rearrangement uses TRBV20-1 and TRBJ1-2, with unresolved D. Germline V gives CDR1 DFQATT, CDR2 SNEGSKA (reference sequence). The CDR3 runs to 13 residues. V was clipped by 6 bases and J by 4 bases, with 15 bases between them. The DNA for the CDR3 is TGCAGTGCCCACGGTCGGGAGGCCTATGGCTACACCTTC. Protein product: CSAHGREAYGYTF.

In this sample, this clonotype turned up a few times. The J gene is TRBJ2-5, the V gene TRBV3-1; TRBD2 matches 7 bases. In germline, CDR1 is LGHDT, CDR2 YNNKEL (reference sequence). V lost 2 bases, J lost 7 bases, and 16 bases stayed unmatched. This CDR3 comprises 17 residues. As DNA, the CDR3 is TGTGCCAGCAGCCAACCTCACATACTAGCGCCTGGGGGGACCCAGTACTTC. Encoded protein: CASSQPHILAPGGTQYF.

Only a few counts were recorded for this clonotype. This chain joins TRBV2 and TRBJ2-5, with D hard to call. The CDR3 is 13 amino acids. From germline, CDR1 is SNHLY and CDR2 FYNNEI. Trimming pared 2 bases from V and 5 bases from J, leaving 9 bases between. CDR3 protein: CASSEWDYETQYF. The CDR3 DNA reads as TGTGCCAGCAGTGAATGGGATTACGAGACCCAGTACTTC.

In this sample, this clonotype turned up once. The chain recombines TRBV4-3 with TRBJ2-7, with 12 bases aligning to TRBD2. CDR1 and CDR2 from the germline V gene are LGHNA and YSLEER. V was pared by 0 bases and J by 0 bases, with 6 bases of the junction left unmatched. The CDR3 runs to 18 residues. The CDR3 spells CASSQETSGSFSSYEQYF. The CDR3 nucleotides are TGCGCCAGCAGCCAAGAGACTAGCGGGAGTTTCTCCTCCTACGAGCAGTACTTC.

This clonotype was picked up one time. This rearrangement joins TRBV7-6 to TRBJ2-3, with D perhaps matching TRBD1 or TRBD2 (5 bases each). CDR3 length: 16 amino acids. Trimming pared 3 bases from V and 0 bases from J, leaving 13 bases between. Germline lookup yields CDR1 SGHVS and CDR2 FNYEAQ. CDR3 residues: CASSFLGETSTDTQYF. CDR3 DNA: TGTGCCAGCAGCTTCTTGGGGGAGACGAGCACAGATACGCAGTATTTT.

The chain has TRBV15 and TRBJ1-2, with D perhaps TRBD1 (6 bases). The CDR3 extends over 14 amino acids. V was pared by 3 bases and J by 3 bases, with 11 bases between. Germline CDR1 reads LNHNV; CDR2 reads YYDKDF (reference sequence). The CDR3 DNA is TGTGCCACCAGCAGTCGGACAGCAGACTATGGCTACACCTTC. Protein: CATSSRTADYGYTF. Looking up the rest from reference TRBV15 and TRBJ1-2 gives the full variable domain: DAMVIQNPRYQVTQFGKPVTLSCSQTLNHNVMYWYQQKSSQAPKLLFHYYDKDFNNEADTPDNFQSRRPNTSFCFLDIRSPGLGDTAMYLCATSSRTADYGYTFGSGTRLTVV.

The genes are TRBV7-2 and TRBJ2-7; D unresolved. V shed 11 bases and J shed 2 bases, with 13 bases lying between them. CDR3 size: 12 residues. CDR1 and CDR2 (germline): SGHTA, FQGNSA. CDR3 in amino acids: CASAPPTYEQYF. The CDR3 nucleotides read TGTGCCTCAGCCCCCCCAACCTACGAGCAGTACTTC.

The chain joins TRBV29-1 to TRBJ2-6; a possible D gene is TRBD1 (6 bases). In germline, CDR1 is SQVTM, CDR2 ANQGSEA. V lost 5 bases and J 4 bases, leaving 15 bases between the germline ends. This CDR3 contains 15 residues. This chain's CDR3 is CSVLTGSSGANVLTF. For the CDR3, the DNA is TGCAGCGTTTTAACAGGGTCTTCCGGGGCCAACGTCCTGACTTTC.

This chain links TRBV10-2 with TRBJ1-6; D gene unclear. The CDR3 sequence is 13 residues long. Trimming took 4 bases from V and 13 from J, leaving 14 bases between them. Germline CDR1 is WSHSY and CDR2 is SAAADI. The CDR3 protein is CASSGWTSLPLHF. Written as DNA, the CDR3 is TGCGCCAGCAGTGGATGGACTTCCCTCCCCCTCCACTTT.

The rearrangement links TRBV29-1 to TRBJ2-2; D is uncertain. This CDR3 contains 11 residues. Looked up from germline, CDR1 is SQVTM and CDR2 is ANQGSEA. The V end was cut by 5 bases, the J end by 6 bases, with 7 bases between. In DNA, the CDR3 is TGCAGCGTTAGGGTGGCCGGGGAGCTGTTTTTT. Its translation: CSVRVAGELFF.

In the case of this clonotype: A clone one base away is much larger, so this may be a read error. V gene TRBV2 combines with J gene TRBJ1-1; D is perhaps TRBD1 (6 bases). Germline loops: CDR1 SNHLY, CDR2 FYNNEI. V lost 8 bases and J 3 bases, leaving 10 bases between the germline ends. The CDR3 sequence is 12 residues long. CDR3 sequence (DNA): TGTGCCAGCGAGGAGGGGGACACTGAAGCTTTCTTT. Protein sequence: CASEEGDTEAFF. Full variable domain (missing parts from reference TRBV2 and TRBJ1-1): EPEVTQTPSHQVTQMGQEVILRCVPISNHLYFYWYRQILGQKVEFLVSFYNNEISEKSEIFDDQFSVERPDGSNFTLKIRSTKLEDSAMYFCASEEGDTEAFFGQGTRLTVV.

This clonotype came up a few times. This CDR3 reads CSASAVGGGYTF. The CDR3 DNA reads as TGCAGTGCTAGCGCGGTGGGGGGAGGCTACACCTTC. The chain recombines TRBV20-1 with TRBJ1-2; perhaps TRBD1 as D (5 bases). Germline CDR1 reads DFQATT; CDR2 reads SNEGSKA (reference sequence). CDR3 length: 12 amino acids. V gave up 3 bases and J gave up 8 bases, with 13 bases separating them.

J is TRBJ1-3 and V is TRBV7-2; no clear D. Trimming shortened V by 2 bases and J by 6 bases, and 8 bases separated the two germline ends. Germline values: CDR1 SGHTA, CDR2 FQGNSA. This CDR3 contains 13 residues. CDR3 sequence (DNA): TGTGCCAGCAGCTTAAATCGTGAAAACACCATATATTTT. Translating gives CASSLNRENTIYF. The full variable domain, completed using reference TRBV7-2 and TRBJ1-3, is GAGVSQSPSNKVTEKGKDVELRCDPISGHTALYWYRQSLGQGLEFLIYFQGNSAPDKSGLPSDRFSAERTGGSVSTLTIQRTQQEDSAVYLCASSLNRENTIYFGEGSWLTVV.

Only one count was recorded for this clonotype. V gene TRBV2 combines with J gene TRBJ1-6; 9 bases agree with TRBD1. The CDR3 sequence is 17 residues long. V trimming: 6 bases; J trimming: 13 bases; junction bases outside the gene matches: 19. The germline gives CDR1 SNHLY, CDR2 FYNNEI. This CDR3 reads CASSVTGGVGAIEPLHF. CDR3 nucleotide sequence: TGTGCCAGCAGCGTCACAGGGGGCGTTGGGGCCATTGAGCCCCTCCACTTT.

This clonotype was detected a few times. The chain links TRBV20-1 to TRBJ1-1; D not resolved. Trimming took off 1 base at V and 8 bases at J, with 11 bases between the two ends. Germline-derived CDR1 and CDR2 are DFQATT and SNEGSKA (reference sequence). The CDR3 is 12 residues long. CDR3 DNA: TGCAGTGCTAGAGCGACCCGAACGGAAGCTTTCTTT. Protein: CSARATRTEAFF.

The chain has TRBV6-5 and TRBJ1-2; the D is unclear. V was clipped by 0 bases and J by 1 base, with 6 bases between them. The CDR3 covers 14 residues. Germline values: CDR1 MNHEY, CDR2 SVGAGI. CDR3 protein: CASSYSPDNYGYTF. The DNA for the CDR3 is TGTGCCAGCAGTTACTCGCCAGATAACTATGGCTACACCTTC.

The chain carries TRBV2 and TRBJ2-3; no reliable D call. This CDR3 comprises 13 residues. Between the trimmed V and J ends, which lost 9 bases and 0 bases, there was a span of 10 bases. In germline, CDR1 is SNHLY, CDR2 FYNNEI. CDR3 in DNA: TGTGCCAGAAGCGACTCTAGCACAGATACGCAGTATTTT. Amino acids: CARSDSSTDTQYF.

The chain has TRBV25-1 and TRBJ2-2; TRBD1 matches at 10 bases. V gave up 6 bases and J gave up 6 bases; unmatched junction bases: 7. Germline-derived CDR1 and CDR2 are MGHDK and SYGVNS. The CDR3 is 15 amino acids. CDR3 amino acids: CASRPGQGMSGELFF. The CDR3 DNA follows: TGTGCCAGCAGACCGGGACAGGGGATGTCCGGGGAGCTGTTTTTT.